What follows describes a single T cell receptor beta chain. Its binding antigen is unknown. No quality values exist for individual bases; no much larger clone is one base distant. What the time point label conveys for this sample: baseline before oral tofacitinib. Peripheral blood and lesional scalp punch biopsies were obtained from patients with alopecia areata. PBMCs were isolated by density centrifugation and stained for CD3, CD4 and CD8, and CD4+ and CD8+ T cells were sorted on a FACSAria. Libraries were constructed by the immunoSEQ multiplex PCR assay. To provide template for TCR sequencing, every sample had RNA extracted and reverse transcribed into cDNA. SuperScript III was used for first-strand cDNA synthesis, primed with a 2:1 mix of oligo-dT and random hexamers. A synthetic immune receptor repertoire was used to assess amplification bias, and residual bias was removed computationally. Regarding the original processing steps: Raw reads were preprocessed to remove errors, and CDR3 was defined according to IMGT conventions as the region from the conserved cysteine to phenylalanine. Clonality was computed as 1 minus the Shannon entropy, with the entropy normalized by log2 of the number of productive unique TCRs. Whether each scalp clone was CD4 or CD8 was inferred by checking scalp TCRbeta sequences against the CD4 and CD8 repertoires from sorted blood. Not all clones reach the TCRdb copy of this immuneACCESS table, which keeps in-frame sequences only. Checked studies attribute under half of the gap to unresolved V genes and leave the rest unexplained. That table gives V, J and clone size, and the DNA gave D and trimming. This sample gives about 160,000 clones in total; over 80% of them show up just once. Clones ranked in the top ten supply approximately 16% of the sample.

This entry belongs to a study of CD8+ T cells in alopecia areata (dated by TCRdb to 2016 to 2018). Study-level background: The treated patients, all with moderate-to-severe alopecia areata, were enrolled in an open-label pilot trial of oral tofacitinib given at 5 to 10 mg twice daily. Tofacitinib was given for 6 to 18 months, followed by 6 months of follow-up off drug to assess delayed response and recurrence. High-throughput TCRbeta sequencing was used to examine T cell clonal expansion in alopecia areata in both the C3H/HeJ mouse model and human patients. Human TCRbeta sequencing covered scalp tissue and sorted CD4+ and CD8+ peripheral blood T cells from patchy and totalis/universalis alopecia areata patients and healthy controls. Biopsies were taken from tofacitinib-treated patients at baseline and again at 4 and 24 weeks into treatment, and several of those patients also had a later scalp biopsy. Scalp clonality was compared across normal scalp (n=4), patchy alopecia areata scalp (n=8), and alopecia totalis/universalis scalp (n=8). RNA came from the PAXgene miRNA kit for fixed scalp, the miRNeasy kit for PBMCs, and the RNeasy kit for mouse skin. immunoSEQ multiplex PCR using 35 Vbeta forward primers and 13 Jbeta reverse primers was used to amplify TCRbeta CDR3 regions. The research as a whole found: Unlike mouse skin, which is dominated by gammadelta T cells, normal human skin has resident alphabeta T cells that are also sequenced, and this complicates analysis of the scalp TCR repertoire. Lesional scalp, especially in alopecia totalis/universalis, showed higher clonality and more expanded CD8+ clones than normal scalp, suggesting antigenic drive. Compared with mice, TCR sequences shared between patients were less clear, possibly partly because of HLA diversity across the patient population.

The cysteine opens and the phenylalanine closes a CDR3 of 11 amino acids. Only the CDR3 part of the read is kept: 33 bases, read in frame from the first base. The trim is 5 bases for V and 13 bases for J, with a gap of 12 bases between the germline ends. The germline V gene gives CDR1 as MGHDK and CDR2 as SYGVNS. The chain is encoded by TRBV25-1 joined to TRBJ2-1; TRBD1 is perhaps the D gene, given 6 matching bases. Sequenced here: CD8+ T cells sorted from blood, sampled at week 0. This TCR derives from a human donor with alopecia areata. The nucleotides are TGTGCCAGCAGTCTTCAGGACAGCCAGTTCTTC. Translated, this is CASSLQDSQFF.